This T cell receptor beta chain is from a study of metastatic and nonmetastatic thyroid tumors. Germline values: CDR1 DFQATT, CDR2 SNEGSKA (reference sequence). The CDR3 spans 14 residues. The V and J ends lost 8 bases and 0 bases respectively, with 17 bases between them. TCRdb reprocessed the PCR reads via MiXCR. The sample carries some 39,000 clones, roughly 15% recorded once. This clone was seen only a few times. Not a single patient had been given any form of treatment at any point before undergoing thyroid surgery. This rearrangement joins TRBV20-1 to TRBJ2-7, with a tentative D call TRBD2 (5 bases). This TCR was sampled from a female donor with papillary thyroid cancer or a benign thyroid nodule (not recorded which). Some clones in this sample may be carry-over from other donors' samples. The sequenced sample consisted of blood. Written as DNA, the CDR3 is TGCAGTTCGCGTACTATCGGGAACTCCTACGAGCAGTACTTC. Amino acids: CSSRTIGNSYEQYF.